This T cell receptor (beta chain) was observed in a study of blood T cell repertoires in COVID-19. About the study: COVID-19 samples from acute and convalescent phases originated in the United States, Italy and Spain. In each case, the material was cDNA or gDNA derived from T cells, B-cell-depleted T cells, or PBMCs.

V dropped 2 bases and J dropped 0 bases, with 12 bases sitting between them. Per the germline V gene, CDR1 is SGHTA and CDR2 is FQGNSA. This CDR3 is 16 amino acids long. Per the original methods: Reference gene primers were amplified, and this amplification served to estimate nucleated cell counts. This table comes from immunoSEQ multiplex PCR, and its TCRdb copy is limited to in-frame clones, with some not included. V and J calls and clone size come straight from that table; D and trimming were deduced from the DNA. The sample carries roughly 170,000 clones, about 87% recorded once. This clone was found a few times.

The receptor was isolated from a man aged 40-49 years with active or convalescent COVID-19. What was sequenced was peripheral blood. The chain couples TRBV7-2 to TRBJ2-3; D is undetermined. The DNA of the CDR3 is TGTGCCAGCAGCTTAAACGGGTTTACTAGCACAGATACGCAGTATTTT. This translates into CASSLNGFTSTDTQYF.